These 10 T cell receptor beta chains originate from one sample sequenced in a study of cytomegalovirus exposure and HLA in healthy donors. PCR was performed using 60 Vbeta and 13 Jbeta primers. Libraries were prepared by immunoSEQ multiplex PCR; TCRdb keeps only in-frame clonotypes and omits some of them. The table has roughly 71,000 clones, 65% to 70% seen once. The sequenced material came from PBMCs. The source of these receptors is a man aged 35-49 years in good health and CMV-seropositive.

This clone occurred a few times. The CDR3 nucleotides are TGTGCCAGCAGCTTGTCGGGGGTACAAGAGACCCAGTACTTC. Protein product: CASSLSGVQETQYF. This chain connects TRBV7-9 to TRBJ2-5, with D possibly matching TRBD2 (6 bases). CDR1 is SEHNR, CDR2 FQNEAQ, per germline (reference sequence). This CDR3 region has 14 residues. V dropped 3 bases and J dropped 2 bases, with 10 bases sitting between them.

V and J are TRBV6-5 and TRBJ1-2; TRBD1 agrees at 7 bases. Germline V gene data show CDR1 as MNHEY and CDR2 as SVGAGI. The CDR3 loop spans 14 amino acids. Trimming removed 6 bases from V and 4 bases from J; junction bases left unmatched: 8. The CDR3 DNA reads as TGTGCCAGCAGCTTTCAGGGGGGAAGCTATGGCTACACCTTC. Translated: CASSFQGGSYGYTF.

V and J are TRBV7-3 and TRBJ2-1; D is undetermined. Trimming left V 2 bases short and J 15 bases short, with 14 bases between. The germline CDR1 and CDR2 sequences are SGHTA and FQGTGA. CDR3 length: 12 residues. The CDR3 nucleotides are TGTGCCAGCAGCTTACACGGTTCGGGTTGGTTCTTC. Amino acids: CASSLHGSGWFF. Complete variable domain (other parts from reference TRBV7-3 and TRBJ2-1): GAGVSQTPSNKVTEKGKYVELRCDPISGHTALYWYRQSLGQGPEFLIYFQGTGAADDSGLPNDRFFAVRPEGSVSTLKIQRTERGDSAVYLCASSLHGSGWFFGPGTRLTVL.

There are a few counts of this clone. This chain uses TRBV4-1 with TRBJ2-7, with TRBD1 matching 10 bases. The germline V gene encodes CDR1 MGHRA and CDR2 YSYEKL. The CDR3 consists of 15 residues. The J segment lost 2 bases and the V segment lost 5 bases, leaving 6 bases of the junction unmatched. The CDR3, as DNA: TGCGCCAGCAGCGTTACCGGGACAGGGGCCTACGAGCAGTACTTC. Protein sequence: CASSVTGTGAYEQYF.

This clone was counted between two and nine times. The chain uses TRBV27 and TRBJ2-7; 7 nucleotides agree with TRBD2. Trimming took 4 bases from V and 4 from J; bases not matched to a gene: 10. The CDR3 is 15 amino acids. Germline values: CDR1 MNHEY, CDR2 SMNVEV (reference sequence). This chain's CDR3 is CASSSPGTTIYEQYF. CDR3 sequence (DNA): TGTGCCAGCAGTTCCCCCGGGACTACCATTTACGAGCAGTACTTC.

In nucleotides, the CDR3 is TGTGCCAGCAGCTTCCTAGACAATGAGCAGTTCTTC. This gives the protein CASSFLDNEQFF. The chain recombines TRBV7-9 with TRBJ2-1; D is uncertain. CDR3 length: 12 amino acids. V lost 3 bases and J 5 bases, leaving 5 bases between the germline ends. CDR1 is SEHNR and CDR2 is FQNEAQ in the germline V gene (reference sequence).

The chain combines TRBV7-2 with TRBJ2-7; 8 bases match TRBD1. Germline trimming cut 1 base from V and 1 base from J; bases unmatched to any gene: 0. CDR3 length: 14 amino acids. The germline V gene has CDR1 SGHTA and CDR2 FQGNSA. CDR3 in amino acids: CASSLDRGSYEQYF. DNA of the CDR3: TGTGCCAGCAGCTTAGACAGGGGGTCCTACGAGCAGTACTTC.

This clone appeared a few times. The rearrangement uses TRBV19 and TRBJ1-4; D may be TRBD1 (6 bases). Per germline, CDR1 LNHDA and CDR2 SQIVND (reference sequence). The CDR3 runs to 16 residues. Trimming stripped 2 bases from V and 8 bases from J, with 18 bases between. As DNA, the CDR3 is TGTGCCAGTAGTATAACGTCGATGGGACAAAGGGAAAAACTGTTTTTT. This translates into CASSITSMGQREKLFF.

The chain is built from TRBV6-5 and TRBJ2-1; 8 bases align to TRBD2. Germline-derived CDR1 and CDR2 are MNHEY and SVGAGI. The CDR3 extends over 13 amino acids. Trimming at V came to 7 bases and at J to 7 bases, leaving 6 bases not matched to a gene. The CDR3, as DNA: TGTGCCAGCATGGCGGGGGGACGGAATGAGCAGTTCTTC. This translates into CASMAGGRNEQFF.

This clone was found a few times. CDR3 coding DNA: TGCAGCGTTGAGACCATTCGAGCGGGGGGACGAGGATACGAGCAGTACTTC. Translation gives CSVETIRAGGRGYEQYF. The chain links TRBV29-1 to TRBJ2-7; 9 positions agree with TRBD2. Trimming removed 3 bases from V and 4 bases from J; junction bases left unmatched: 16. From germline, CDR1 is SQVTM and CDR2 ANQGSEA. The CDR3 extends over 17 amino acids.